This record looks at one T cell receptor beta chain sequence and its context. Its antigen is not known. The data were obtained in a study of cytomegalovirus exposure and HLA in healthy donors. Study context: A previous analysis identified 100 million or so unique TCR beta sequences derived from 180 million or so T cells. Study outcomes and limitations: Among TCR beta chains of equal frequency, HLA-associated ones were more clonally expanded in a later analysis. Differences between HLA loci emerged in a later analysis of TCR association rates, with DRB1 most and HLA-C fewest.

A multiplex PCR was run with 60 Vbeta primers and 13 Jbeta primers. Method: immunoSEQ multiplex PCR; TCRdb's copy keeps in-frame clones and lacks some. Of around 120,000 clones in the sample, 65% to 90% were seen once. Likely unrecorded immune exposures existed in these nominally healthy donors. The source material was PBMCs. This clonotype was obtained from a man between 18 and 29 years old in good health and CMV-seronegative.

The CDR3 loop is CASSPKLGQGDSPLHF. The CDR3 DNA follows: TGTGCCAGCTCACCAAAACTAGGACAGGGGGATTCACCCCTCCACTTT. The rearrangement joins TRBV18 to TRBJ1-6, with TRBD1 matching over 10 bases. This CDR3 spans 16 amino acids. Germline loops: CDR1 KGHSH, CDR2 LQKENI. Losses at the gene ends were 2 bases for V and 8 bases for J; bases not matched to a gene: 6. The variable domain in full, completed from reference TRBV18 and TRBJ1-6, reads NAGVMQNPRHLVRRRGQEARLRCSPMKGHSHVYWYRQLPEEGLKFMVYLQKENIIDESGMPKERFSAEFPKEGPSILRIQQVVRGDSAAYFCASSPKLGQGDSPLHFGNGTRLTVT.